The TCR beta chain under discussion was sequenced for a study of blood T cells in healthy people across ages. Study-wide results and limits: PBMC samples, being unsorted, prevented any conclusive comparison of naive and antigen-experienced cells.

The CDR3 is 14 amino acids. Trimming took 0 bases from V and 2 from J, leaving 11 bases between them. Germline values: CDR1 DFQATT, CDR2 SNEGSKA (reference sequence). For the second PCR, which ran for roughly 6 to 11 cycles, a sample-barcoded 5' primer and a J-beta primer mix were used. MiXCR, run by TCRdb on the 5' RACE reads, gives a single entry per CDR3 protein. The sample has roughly 860,000 distinct CDR3 sequences; 62% are singletons. Concerning this clonotype: The antigen is unknown.

The clonotype comes from a man between 25 and 39 years old in good health. The sample consisted of blood. The chain links TRBV20-1 to TRBJ2-7; D perhaps matches TRBD1 (5 bases). The CDR3 here is CSARDPDKTYEQYF. As DNA, the CDR3 is TGCAGTGCTAGAGATCCGGACAAGACCTACGAGCAGTACTTC.